Listed here is a single T cell receptor (beta chain). This sample is drawn from a study of cytomegalovirus exposure and HLA in healthy donors. Trimming removed 4 bases from V and 0 bases from J, with 16 bases in between. Germline V gives CDR1 MDHEN, CDR2 SYDVKM. This CDR3 has 16 amino acids. The PCR contained 60 Vbeta and 13 Jbeta primers. Some clones are missing from TCRdb's copy, which holds only in-frame ones; the method was immunoSEQ multiplex PCR. The table lists roughly 90,000 clones, over 60% of them singletons. The source of this sequence is a woman between 40 and 50 years old in good health and CMV-seropositive. The chain combines TRBV28 with TRBJ2-7; D is possibly TRBD1 (5 bases). The sequenced material came from PBMCs. The CDR3 nucleotides read TGTGCCAGCAGTTCTCCAAGACAGATTAGCTCCTACGAGCAGTACTTC. Translated, it gives CASSSPRQISSYEQYF.